This T cell receptor beta chain was profiled in a study of cytomegalovirus exposure and HLA in healthy donors. This clone was seen a single time. Primers for the PCR totalled 60 Vbeta and 13 Jbeta. Some clones are missing from TCRdb's copy, which holds only in-frame ones; the method was immunoSEQ multiplex PCR. The sample gives fewer than 180,000 clones, roughly 78% of which show up once; roughly 6% is in the top ten. Germline V lookup: CDR1 MGHRA, CDR2 YSYEKL. V shed 2 bases and J 0 bases; nucleotides not matched to a gene: 7. The CDR3 is 17 amino acids. Material for sequencing was PBMCs. The TCR comes from a man in his forties or fifties in good health and CMV-seropositive. The rearrangement joins TRBV4-1 to TRBJ2-1; TRBD2 matches 7 bases. CDR3 sequence reads: CASSQRLAESSYNEQFF. As DNA, the CDR3 is TGCGCCAGCAGCCAACGGCTAGCGGAGAGCTCCTACAATGAGCAGTTCTTC.